The present TCR beta chain was sequenced within a study of graft-versus-host responses after intestinal transplantation. The V gene end was trimmed by 7 bases and the J gene end by 5 bases; junction bases not matched to a gene: 12. Per the germline V gene, CDR1 is MDHEN and CDR2 is SYDVKM. This CDR3 has 16 residues. Sequencing used immunoSEQ multiplex PCR; TCRdb keeps in-frame clones, though not all of them. The table records over 100,000 clones, 90% to 95% of them present only once. Whole-study findings and limits: There were GvH clones found in recipient marrow, and some of them appeared first in ileum or blood. Circulating GvH clone levels at their peak were associated with HvG declines (early post-transplant).

Details on this clone: Its antigen is not known.

The rearrangement joins TRBV28 to TRBJ2-5, with 11 bases lining up with TRBD2. The receptor was isolated from a human donor who received an intestinal transplant. The sample was unstimulated CD8+ T cells sorted from spleen or lymph node cells, taken before intestinal transplant. CDR3: CASKGLAVTKGETQYF. CDR3 nucleotide sequence: TGTGCCAGCAAGGGACTAGCGGTCACTAAAGGGGAGACCCAGTACTTC.